This TCR beta chain stems from a study of cytomegalovirus exposure and HLA in healthy donors. Points from the study as a whole: Rare TCR sequences predominated, though certain public TCRs were found in many donors. Later analysis identified 16,000 or so TCR beta sequences associated with HLA alleles, using a false discovery rate threshold of 0.05.

Concerning this clone itself: Its matching antigen is unknown.

Trimming cost V 2 bases and J 4 bases; bases outside gene matches: 15. The CDR3 is 18 amino acids. CDR1 and CDR2 (germline): GTSNPN, SVGIG (reference sequence). With 60 Vbeta and 13 Jbeta primers, the PCR was carried out. Assay used: immunoSEQ multiplex PCR; TCRdb lists only in-frame clones, some missing. This table has about 100,000 clones, around three quarters appearing once. The chain employs TRBV30 and TRBJ2-3; TRBD2 matches at 10 bases. This receptor was identified in a female donor in good health and CMV-seropositive. Specimen: PBMCs. The DNA for the CDR3 is TGTGCCTGGAGTAGGGGCATAGGGAGCGGGGGGGCACCAGATACGCAGTATTTT. This codes for CAWSRGIGSGGAPDTQYF.